Each of the 9 T cell receptor beta chains below was sequenced from the same sample in a study of T cell repertoires in cytomegalovirus infection. TCRdb redid the calling of the reads with MiXCR, one entry per CDR3 protein. This table holds 270,000 or so distinct CDR3 sequences, about 15% found once. Sequenced input: CD8+ T cells from PBMCs. The receptors were sampled from a human donor in good health (CMV status not recorded). Some clones in this sample may be carry-over from other donors' samples.

This clonotype was detected a few times. The rearrangement links TRBV4-1 to TRBJ1-3, with D unresolved. The V end lost 2 bases, the J end lost 2 bases, and 10 bases lay between the germline ends. The length of the CDR3 is 15 residues. CDR1 and CDR2 from the germline V gene are MGHRA and YSYEKL. The CDR3: CASSQTLAPGNTIYF. CDR3 DNA: TGCGCCAGCAGCCAAACGCTCGCCCCTGGAAACACCATATATTTT.

This clonotype occurred a few times. The V gene is TRBV9, the J gene TRBJ2-1; TRBD2 might be the D (6 bases). Trimming took off 0 bases at V and 5 bases at J, with 12 bases between the two ends. The CDR3 is 15 residues long. Germline assignment: CDR1 SGDLS and CDR2 YYNGEE. Here the CDR3 DNA reads TGTGCCAGCAGCGTAGGTGGAGGGATGAACAATGAGCAGTTCTTC. Translating it yields CASSVGGGMNNEQFF.

J is TRBJ1-6 and V is TRBV20-1; the match to TRBD1 covers 8 bases. Germline V gene data show CDR1 as DFQATT and CDR2 as SNEGSKA (reference sequence). This CDR3 comprises 18 residues. V lost 6 bases to trimming and J lost 0 bases; unmatched junction nucleotides: 13. In nucleotides, the CDR3 is TGCAGTGCGGAGGGACAGACCGGGACAGGCTCCTATAATTCACCCCTCCACTTT. Residues: CSAEGQTGTGSYNSPLHF.

This clonotype has only a few counts. V usage is TRBV29-1 and J usage is TRBJ1-1; TRBD1 matches 11 bases. The germline CDR1 and CDR2 sequences are SQVTM and ANQGSEA. The CDR3 sequence is 13 residues long. The trim removed 7 bases at V and 4 bases at J, leaving 5 bases unmatched. The CDR3 here is CSAAGQGGTEAFF. CDR3 nucleotides: TGCAGCGCCGCGGGACAGGGGGGCACTGAAGCTTTCTTT.

This clonotype was seen at least ten times. This chain links TRBV7-8 with TRBJ1-4; D is undetermined. Looked up from germline, CDR1 is SGHVS and CDR2 is FQNEAQ. CDR3 length equals 17 residues. V lost 5 bases to trimming and J lost 4 bases, with 20 bases between them. Here the CDR3 reads CASSPARVGTLNEKLFF. The CDR3 DNA sequence: TGTGCCAGCAGCCCTGCTCGGGTGGGCACCCTTAATGAAAAACTGTTTTTT.

This clonotype was seen a few times. The gene calls are TRBV6-2 or TRBV6-3 and TRBJ1-1; tentative D call: TRBD1 (5 bases). The CDR3 contains 13 residues. Germline loops: CDR1 MNHEY, CDR2 SVGEGT. Between the trimmed V and J ends, which lost 4 bases and 5 bases, there was a span of 11 bases. The CDR3 is CASSWPGPTEAFF. The CDR3 coding sequence is TGTGCCAGCAGTTGGCCAGGGCCAACTGAAGCTTTCTTT.

This clonotype has a count of ten or more. This chain connects TRBV7-9 to TRBJ1-1; the match to TRBD1 covers 7 bases. V shed 7 bases and J 1 base; nucleotides not matched to a gene: 12. The CDR3 loop spans 16 amino acids. Germline lookup yields CDR1 SEHNR and CDR2 FQNEAQ (reference sequence). CDR3 DNA: TGTGCCAGCAAATTCCGGGACAGAGAAAGGAACACTGAAGCTTTCTTT. Protein product: CASKFRDRERNTEAFF.

The sample holds many counts of this clonotype. The chain couples TRBV12-3 or TRBV12-4 to TRBJ1-5; D not resolved. The CDR3 extends over 15 amino acids. V was cut by 3 bases and J by 0 bases, with 9 bases left in between. The CDR3 nucleotides are TGTGCCAGCAGTTTCGTGGGGTATAGCAATCAGCCCCAGCATTTT. Amino acid sequence: CASSFVGYSNQPQHF.

CDR3 nucleotide sequence: TGTGCCAGTAGTATTAGGACAGGGAGCTCCTACGAGCAGTACTTC. Amino acids: CASSIRTGSSYEQYF. V and J are TRBV19 and TRBJ2-7; 8 positions match TRBD1. The CDR3 is made up of 15 amino acids. The germline gives CDR1 LNHDA, CDR2 SQIVND (reference sequence). The J segment lost 0 bases and the V segment lost 3 bases, leaving 4 bases of the junction unmatched.